This T cell receptor beta chain is from a study of Tregs in tolerant kidney transplant recipients (dated by TCRdb to 2018 to 2020). About the full investigation: Before combined kidney and bone marrow transplantation, this study identified donor-specific regulatory T cells using TCRbeta sequencing and then followed those same cells after transplant. TCRbeta repertoire sequencing was used in 3 healthy controls to compare several methods for expanding Tregs specific for an allogeneic donor.

The CDR3 goes from the cysteine to the phenylalanine over 14 residues. The kept DNA is CDR3 alone, 42 bases in frame from the first base. CDR1 and CDR2 (MNHNS, SASEGT) derive from the germline V gene. At the junction V is shortened by 3 bases and J by 6 bases; bases outside the gene matches: 5. General findings and caveats noted by the study authors: The study was constrained by small patient numbers, and validation of the findings is required in larger populations and under other immunosuppression protocols. Expanding Tregs with activated donor B cells appeared to identify the most biologically relevant and donor-specific TCRbeta repertoire. Biological reproducibility was not examined directly, but technical replication error appeared to be minimal.

Unstimulated Tregs (CD4+CD25+CD127-), CD4+ non-Tregs (CD4+CD25-), CD4 and CD8 cells were FACS-sorted from thawed PBMCs. Healthy control blood was obtained either as purchased buffy coats or from healthy volunteers. Healthy control blood was processed to PBMCs by Ficoll density gradient and cryopreserved, and patient PBMCs were collected before and after transplant. For TCRbeta CDR3 sequencing, genomic DNA was extracted from sorted cells using the QIAGEN DNeasy Blood and Tissue Kit. High-throughput TCRbeta CDR3 sequencing, including PCR amplification with bias correction and internal controls, was performed commercially through immunoSEQ. The study's processing was this. A unique productive TCRbeta sequence was defined by the CDR3 nucleotide sequence when primers matched, and otherwise by the CDR3 amino acid sequence together with the Vbeta and Jbeta genes. To correct sorting error, sequences shared between sorted populations at a frequency ratio of 2:1 or less were removed; the rest were assigned to the higher population. Sequences were defined as donor-reactive when expanded at least 5-fold in CFSE-low cells versus unstimulated cells and present at a frequency of at least 0.01% in CFSE-low cells. Repertoire divergence was quantified by Jensen-Shannon divergence calculated from the top 100 TCRbeta sequences ranked by frequency. For samples with multiple sequencing runs, sorting error was corrected separately for each run before the runs were pooled. TCRdb took this table from immuneACCESS and kept in-frame rearrangements with V and J called. Such tables lack part of the clones; where checked against another copy, unresolved V genes explain under half of the gap, and the rest is unexplained. D and trimming were read from the DNA, whereas the V and J calls and clone size are those reported in that table. This sample gives 110,000 or so clones in total; about 90% of them show up just once. The ten largest clones capture around 0.58% of the sample.

This clone has just one count. Its antigen is still unknown. Qualities for individual bases were not recorded, and no much larger clone is one base off. The receptor comes from a human donor in good health. Sequenced input: CD4+ T cells from blood. Recombination linked TRBV6-1 to TRBJ1-5, and 7 junction bases match TRBD1. This receptor has the CDR3 CASSDTGVGQPQHF. The sequence in DNA is TGTGCCAGCAGTGACACAGGGGTCGGTCAGCCCCAGCATTTT.